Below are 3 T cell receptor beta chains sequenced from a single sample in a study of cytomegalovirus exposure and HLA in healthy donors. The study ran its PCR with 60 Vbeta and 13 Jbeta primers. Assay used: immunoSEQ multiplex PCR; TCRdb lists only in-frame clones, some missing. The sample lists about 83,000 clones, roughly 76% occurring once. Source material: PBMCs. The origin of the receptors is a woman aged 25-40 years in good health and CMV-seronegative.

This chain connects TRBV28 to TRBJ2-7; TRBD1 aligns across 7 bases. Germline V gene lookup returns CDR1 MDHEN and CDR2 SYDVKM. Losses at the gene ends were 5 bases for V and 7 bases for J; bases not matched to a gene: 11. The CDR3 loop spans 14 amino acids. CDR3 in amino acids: CASSHRQGSEEQYF. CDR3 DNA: TGTGCCAGCAGTCACCGACAGGGCTCCGAAGAGCAGTACTTC.

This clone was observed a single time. DNA for the CDR3: TGTGCCAGCAGTTCTACTAGCGGGACTCCCCTCTACGAGCAGTACTTC. Residues: CASSSTSGTPLYEQYF. V usage is TRBV28 and J usage is TRBJ2-7; TRBD2 agrees at 10 bases. The CDR3 has 16 residues. The trim removed 4 bases at V and 3 bases at J, leaving 9 bases unmatched. Germline CDR1 is MDHEN and CDR2 is SYDVKM.

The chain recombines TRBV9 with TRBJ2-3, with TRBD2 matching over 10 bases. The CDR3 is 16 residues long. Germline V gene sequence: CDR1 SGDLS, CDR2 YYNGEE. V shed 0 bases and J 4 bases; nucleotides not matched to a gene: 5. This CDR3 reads CASSVGAAGGPDTQYF. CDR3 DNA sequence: TGTGCCAGCAGCGTAGGGGCAGCGGGAGGGCCAGATACGCAGTATTTT.